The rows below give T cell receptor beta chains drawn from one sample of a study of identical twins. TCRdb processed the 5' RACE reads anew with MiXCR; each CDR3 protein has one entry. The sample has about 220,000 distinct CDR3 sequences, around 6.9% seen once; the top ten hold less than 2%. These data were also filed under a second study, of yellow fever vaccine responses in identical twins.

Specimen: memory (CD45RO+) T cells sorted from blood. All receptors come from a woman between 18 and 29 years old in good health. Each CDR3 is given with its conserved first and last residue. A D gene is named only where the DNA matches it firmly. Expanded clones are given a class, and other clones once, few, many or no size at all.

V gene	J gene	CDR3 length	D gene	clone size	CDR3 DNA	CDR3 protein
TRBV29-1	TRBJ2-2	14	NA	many	TGCAGCGCTACCATACAGGGGAGGGCCGGGGAGCTGTTTTTT	CSATIQGRAGELFF
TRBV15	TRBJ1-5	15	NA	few	TGTGCCACCAGCAAAACACCATATAGCAATCAGCCCCAGCATTTT	CATSKTPYSNQPQHF
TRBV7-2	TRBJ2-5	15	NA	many	TGTGCCAGCAGCTTAATTCCTAGAATGTCAGAGACCCAGTACTTC	CASSLIPRMSETQYF
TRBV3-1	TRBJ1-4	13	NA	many	TGTGCCAGCAGCCAAGATAGGGGTGAAAAACTGTTTTTT	CASSQDRGEKLFF
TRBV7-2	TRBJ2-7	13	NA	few	TGTGCCAGCAGCTTCACGGACGGATACGAGCAGTACTTC	CASSFTDGYEQYF
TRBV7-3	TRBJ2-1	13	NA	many	TGTGCCAGCAGCGAGTTCGGTTACAATGAGCAGTTCTTC	CASSEFGYNEQFF
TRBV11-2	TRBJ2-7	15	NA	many	TGTGCCAGCAGCTTTCGGACGGCTCGGGTGGACGAGCAGTACTTC	CASSFRTARVDEQYF
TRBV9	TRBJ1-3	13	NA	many	TGTGCCAGCAGCGTGGGGGTTGGGAACACCATATATTTT	CASSVGVGNTIYF
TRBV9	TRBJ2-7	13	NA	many	TGTGCCAGCAGTAGACAGGATGCCCACGAGCAGTACTTC	CASSRQDAHEQYF
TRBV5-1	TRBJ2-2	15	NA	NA	TGCGCCAGCACTCTTGGGACACGCGATTCCGGGGAGCTGTTTTTT	CASTLGTRDSGELFF
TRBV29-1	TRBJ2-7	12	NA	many	TGCAGCGTTGCGGAGGCAGGCGACGAGCAGTACTTC	CSVAEAGDEQYF
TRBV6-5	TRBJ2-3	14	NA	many	TGTGCCAGCAGTTACGGGGTCGTAGCAGATACGCAGTATTTT	CASSYGVVADTQYF
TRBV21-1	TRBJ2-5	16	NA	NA	TGTGCCAGCAGAAGGGCGCAGCGGGAGTCCTGGTGGACCCAGTACTTC	CASRRAQRESWWTQYF
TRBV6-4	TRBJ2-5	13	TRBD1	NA	TGTGCCAGCAGTGAAGGACAGGGCCAGACCCAGTACTTC	CASSEGQGQTQYF
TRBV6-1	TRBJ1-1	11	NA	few	TGTGCCAGCAGGAACGACATTGAAGCTTTCTTT	CASRNDIEAFF
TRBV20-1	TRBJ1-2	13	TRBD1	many	TGCAGTGCTATACAGGGGCCTAACTATGGCTACACCTTC	CSAIQGPNYGYTF
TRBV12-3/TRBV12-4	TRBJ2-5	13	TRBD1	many	TGTGCCAGCAGACGACAGGGGGTAGAGACCCAGTACTTC	CASRRQGVETQYF
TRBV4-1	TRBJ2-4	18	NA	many	TGCGCCAGCAGCCAAGATTCGGGAGCCGGGGATAGCCAAAACATTCAGTACTTC	CASSQDSGAGDSQNIQYF
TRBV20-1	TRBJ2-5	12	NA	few	TGCAGTGCTAGTATTGGCCAAGAGACCCAGTACTTC	CSASIGQETQYF
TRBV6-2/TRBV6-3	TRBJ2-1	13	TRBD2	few	TGTGCCAGCAGTTTAGCGGGAGTCGGTGAGCAGTTCTTC	CASSLAGVGEQFF
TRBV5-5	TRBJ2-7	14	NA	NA	TGTGCCAGCAGCTTGCGGTCCGGTTCGGATGAGCAGTACTTC	CASSLRSGSDEQYF
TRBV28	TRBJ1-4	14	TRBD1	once	TGTGCCAGCCACTACAGGGGGAAGAATGAAAAACTGTTTTTT	CASHYRGKNEKLFF
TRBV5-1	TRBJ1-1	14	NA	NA	TGCGCCAGCAGCTTGGAGGGATCCGGGGTTGAAGCTTTCTTT	CASSLEGSGVEAFF
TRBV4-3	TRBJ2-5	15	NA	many	TGCGCCAGCAGCCAACAGTGGAGCAGCCAAGAGACCCAGTACTTC	CASSQQWSSQETQYF
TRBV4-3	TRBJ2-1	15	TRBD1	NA	TGCGCCAGCAGCCAAGAGGGACAGGGTTTTAGTGAGCAGTTCTTC	CASSQEGQGFSEQFF
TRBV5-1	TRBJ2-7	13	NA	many	TGCGCCAGCAGCTACCTACTGAACTACGAGCAGTACTTC	CASSYLLNYEQYF
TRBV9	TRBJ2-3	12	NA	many	TGTGCCAGCAGCGTAGGAACAGATACGCAGTATTTT	CASSVGTDTQYF
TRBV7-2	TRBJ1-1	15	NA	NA	TGTGCCAGCAGCTTAGAAGCACAGGTGAACACTGAAGCTTTCTTT	CASSLEAQVNTEAFF
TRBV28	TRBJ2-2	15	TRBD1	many	TGTGCCAGCACCCATCGGGACAGGGCGGTCGGGGAGCTGTTTTTT	CASTHRDRAVGELFF